This T cell receptor beta chain was profiled in a study of response to subunit inactivated influenza vaccine. This clonotype was observed a few times. TCRdb re-called the RT-PCR reads with MiXCR, one entry per CDR3 protein. Of roughly 650,000 distinct CDR3 sequences in the sample, 12% to 15% were seen once. V dropped 1 base and J dropped 6; count of bases not matched to a gene: 9. The CDR3 loop spans 15 amino acids. The germline V gene has CDR1 SGDLS and CDR2 YYNGEE. The chain is built from TRBV9 and TRBJ2-7, with TRBD2 matching over 8 bases. This receptor was taken from a man aged 50 to 59 who received an inactivated influenza vaccine. This specimen consisted of PBMCs from blood, obtained 14 days before vaccination. The CDR3 nucleotides read TGTGCCAGCAGCGTAACGGGAGCGGGGGACGGCGAGCAGTACTTC. Protein product: CASSVTGAGDGEQYF.